This TCR beta chain was recorded in a study of cytomegalovirus exposure and HLA in healthy donors. CDR3 length equals 12 residues. With 6 bases clipped from V and 9 bases from J, the junction kept 7 bases outside the gene matches. Germline lookup yields CDR1 MNHEY and CDR2 SVGAGI. Primers: 60 Vbeta forward and 13 Jbeta reverse. Measured with immunoSEQ multiplex PCR; TCRdb has only the in-frame clones, and not every one. The profile shows approximately 79,000 clones, roughly 79% of them singletons. As for the donors, each was a healthy bone marrow donor. Broader study findings: It was only CMV serostatus that was available as immune exposure information. It was confirmed in vitro that three of the CMV-associated chains were specific for CMV antigens.

This clone was seen only a few times. Antigen specificity is unknown. This receptor was obtained from a male donor in good health and CMV-seropositive. Sequencing was done on a sample of PBMCs. The chain recombines TRBV6-5 with TRBJ1-2, with TRBD1 matching 7 bases. Here the CDR3 reads CASRSNRGSYTF. Written as DNA, the CDR3 is TGTGCCAGCAGATCGAACAGGGGCAGCTACACCTTC.